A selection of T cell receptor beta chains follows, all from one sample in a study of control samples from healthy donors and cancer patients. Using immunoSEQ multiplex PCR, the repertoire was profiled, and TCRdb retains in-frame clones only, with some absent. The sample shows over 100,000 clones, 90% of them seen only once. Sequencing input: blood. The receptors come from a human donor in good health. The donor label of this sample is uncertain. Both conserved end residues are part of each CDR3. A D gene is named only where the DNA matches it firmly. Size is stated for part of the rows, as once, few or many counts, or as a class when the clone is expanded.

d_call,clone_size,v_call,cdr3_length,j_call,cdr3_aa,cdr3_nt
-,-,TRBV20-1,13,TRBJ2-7,CSASKVNSYEQYF,TGCAGTGCTAGTAAGGTAAACTCCTACGAGCAGTACTTC
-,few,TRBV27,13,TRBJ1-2,CASSNGQNYGYTF,TGTGCCAGCAGTAATGGACAGAACTATGGCTACACCTTC
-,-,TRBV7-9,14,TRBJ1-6,CASTAGTQGGPLHF,TGTGCCAGCACAGCGGGGACCCAAGGTGGTCCCCTCCACTTT
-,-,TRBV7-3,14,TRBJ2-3,CASSTGLDRGTQYF,TGTGCCAGCAGCACAGGACTGGACCGGGGGACGCAGTATTTT
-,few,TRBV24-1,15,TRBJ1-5,CATSDSRRGTQPQHF,TGTGCCACCAGTGATTCAAGGAGGGGAACTCAGCCCCAGCATTTT
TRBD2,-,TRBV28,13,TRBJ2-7,CASRTSGAYEQYF,TGTGCCAGCAGAACTAGCGGGGCCTACGAGCAGTACTTC
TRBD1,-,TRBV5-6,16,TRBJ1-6,CASSLAGTGGHSPLHF,TGTGCCAGCAGCTTGGCCGGGACAGGGGGCCATTCACCCCTCCACTTT
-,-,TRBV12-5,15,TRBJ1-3,CASGLIQISGNTIYF,TGTGCTAGTGGTTTGATACAGATCTCTGGAAACACCATATATTTT
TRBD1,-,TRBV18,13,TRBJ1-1,CASSPTGLHEAFF,TGTGCCAGCTCACCGACAGGGTTACATGAAGCTTTCTTT
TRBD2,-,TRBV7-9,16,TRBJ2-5,CASSLALASGQETQYF,TGTGCCAGCAGCTTAGCGCTGGCTAGCGGACAAGAGACCCAGTACTTC
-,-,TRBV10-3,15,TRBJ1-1,CAIRGTPEGGQEAFF,TGTGCCATCAGGGGGACTCCCGAGGGAGGCCAAGAAGCTTTCTTT
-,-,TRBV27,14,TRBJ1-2,CASLGAAPNYGYTF,TGTGCCAGTTTGGGGGCAGCACCTAACTATGGCTACACCTTC
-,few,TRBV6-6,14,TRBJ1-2,CASRSPTDNYGYTF,TGTGCCAGCAGATCACCCACAGATAACTATGGCTACACCTTC
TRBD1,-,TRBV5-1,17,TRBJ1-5,CASSPGDRGYGNQPQHF,TGCGCCAGCAGCCCGGGGGACAGGGGATACGGCAATCAGCCCCAGCATTTT
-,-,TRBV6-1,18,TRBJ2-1,CASSEGRRWRQSYNEQFF,TGTGCCAGCAGTGAGGGAAGAAGGTGGAGACAGTCCTACAATGAGCAGTTCTTC
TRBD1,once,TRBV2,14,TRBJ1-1,CASSDETGVTEAFF,TGTGCCAGCAGTGATGAAACAGGGGTGACTGAAGCTTTCTTT
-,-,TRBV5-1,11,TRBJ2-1,CASSLGGEQFF,TGCGCCAGCAGCTTGGGCGGTGAGCAGTTCTTC
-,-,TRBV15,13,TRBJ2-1,CATAGTPYNEQFF,TGTGCCACCGCCGGGACACCTTACAATGAGCAGTTCTTC
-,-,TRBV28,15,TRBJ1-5,CASSPIGDSGGPQHF,TGTGCCAGCAGTCCAATAGGGGATTCGGGGGGGCCCCAGCATTTT
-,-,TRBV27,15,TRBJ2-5,CASSLQGLHQETQYF,TGTGCCAGCAGTCTCCAGGGACTTCACCAAGAGACCCAGTACTTC
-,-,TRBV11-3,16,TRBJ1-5,CASSLCQAWGNQPQHF,TGTGCCAGCAGCTTATGCCAGGCTTGGGGCAATCAGCCCCAGCATTTT
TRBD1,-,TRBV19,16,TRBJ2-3,CASSGRGQGGTDTQYF,TGTGCCAGTAGTGGACGGGGACAGGGAGGCACAGATACGCAGTATTTT
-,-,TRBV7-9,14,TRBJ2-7,CASSLTGEGYEQYF,TGTGCCAGCAGCCTAACCGGTGAAGGCTACGAGCAGTACTTC
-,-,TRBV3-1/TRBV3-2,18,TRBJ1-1,CASSQGRRGFSRNTEAFF,TGTGCCAGCAGCCAAGGGCGTAGGGGGTTTTCGAGGAACACTGAAGCTTTCTTT
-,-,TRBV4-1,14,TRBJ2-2,CASSQVDGPGELFF,TGCGCCAGCAGCCAAGTTGATGGTCCCGGGGAGCTGTTTTTT
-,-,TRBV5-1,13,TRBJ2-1,CASSGDSYNEQFF,TGCGCCAGCAGCGGTGATTCCTACAATGAGCAGTTCTTC
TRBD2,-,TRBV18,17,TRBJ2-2,CASSWTSGGPNTGELFF,TGTGCCAGCTCCTGGACTAGCGGGGGACCGAACACCGGGGAGCTGTTTTTT
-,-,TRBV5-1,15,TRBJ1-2,CASSLATDPGDGYTF,TGCGCCAGCAGCTTGGCGACGGACCCCGGGGATGGCTACACCTTC
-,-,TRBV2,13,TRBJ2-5,CASSDSELETQYF,TGTGCCAGCAGTGATTCGGAGTTAGAGACCCAGTACTTC
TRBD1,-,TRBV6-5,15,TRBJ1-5,CASSSRTGSNQPQHF,TGTGCCAGCAGCTCCAGGACAGGGAGCAATCAGCCCCAGCATTTT
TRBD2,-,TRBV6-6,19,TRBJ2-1,CASSRRGLAGVSSYNEQFF,TGTGCCAGCAGCCGACGCGGACTAGCGGGGGTCAGCTCCTACAATGAGCAGTTCTTC
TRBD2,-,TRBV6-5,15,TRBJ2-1,CASRPGLAGNNEQFF,TGTGCCAGCCGCCCGGGACTAGCGGGAAACAATGAGCAGTTCTTC
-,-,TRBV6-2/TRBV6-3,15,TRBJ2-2,CASSYPRLGPGELFF,TGTGCCAGCAGTTATCCGAGACTTGGGCCCGGGGAGCTGTTTTTT
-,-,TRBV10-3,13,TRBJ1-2,CAISESDGGGYTF,TGTGCCATCAGTGAGAGCGACGGGGGTGGCTACACCTTC
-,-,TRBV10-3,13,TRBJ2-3,CAISEASTDTQYF,TGTGCCATCAGTGAAGCTAGCACAGATACGCAGTATTTT
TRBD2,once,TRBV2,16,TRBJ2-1,CASSSTSGSSYNEQFF,TGTGCCAGCAGTTCGACTAGCGGAAGCTCCTACAATGAGCAGTTCTTC
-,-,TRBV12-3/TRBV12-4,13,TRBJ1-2,CASSLSAKWGYTF,TGTGCCAGCAGTTTATCGGCTAAATGGGGCTACACCTTC
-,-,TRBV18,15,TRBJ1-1,CASSPGQRTNTEAFF,TGTGCCAGCTCACCAGGACAGCGAACCAACACTGAAGCTTTCTTT
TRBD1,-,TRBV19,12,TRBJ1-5,CATKQGKQPQHF,TGTGCCACTAAACAGGGGAAACAGCCCCAGCATTTT
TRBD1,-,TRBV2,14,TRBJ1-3,CASRAGGSGNTIYF,TGTGCCAGCAGGGCAGGGGGATCTGGAAACACCATATATTTT
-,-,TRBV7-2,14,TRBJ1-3,CASSLPGVGNTIYF,TGTGCCAGCAGCTTACCAGGGGTAGGCAACACCATATATTTT
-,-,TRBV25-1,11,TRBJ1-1,CASSFNTEAFF,TGTGCCAGCAGTTTTAACACTGAAGCTTTCTTT
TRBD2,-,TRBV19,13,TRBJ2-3,CASTSGSTDTQYF,TGTGCCAGTACTAGCGGAAGCACAGATACGCAGTATTTT
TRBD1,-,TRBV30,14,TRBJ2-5,CAWSVKGGLETQYF,TGTGCCTGGAGTGTGAAAGGGGGCTTAGAGACCCAGTACTTC
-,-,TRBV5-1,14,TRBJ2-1,CASSFRHGVNEQFF,TGCGCCAGCAGCTTTAGACACGGGGTTAATGAGCAGTTCTTC
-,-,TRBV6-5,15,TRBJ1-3,CASSYATGNGNTIYF,TGTGCCAGCAGTTACGCCACAGGGAATGGAAACACCATATATTTT
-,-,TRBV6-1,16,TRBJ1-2,CASSVAGTNRNYGYTF,TGTGCCAGCAGTGTCGCCGGGACAAATAGAAACTATGGCTACACCTTC
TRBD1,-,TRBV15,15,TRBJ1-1,CATSRYGQGSTEAFF,TGTGCCACCAGCAGATACGGACAGGGTTCGACTGAAGCTTTCTTT
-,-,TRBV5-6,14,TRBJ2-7,CASSLPQSAYEQYF,TGTGCCAGCAGCTTGCCACAGTCGGCATACGAGCAGTACTTC
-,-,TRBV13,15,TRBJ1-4,CASSLLQEKNEKLFF,TGTGCCAGCAGCTTATTACAGGAAAAAAATGAAAAACTGTTTTTT
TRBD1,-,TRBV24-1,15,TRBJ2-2,CATSDNDRDTGELFF,TGTGCCACCAGTGATAACGACAGGGACACCGGGGAGCTGTTTTTT
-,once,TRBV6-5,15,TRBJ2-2,CASSKRAGRTGELFF,TGTGCCAGCTCCAAACGAGCAGGGCGCACCGGGGAGCTGTTTTTT
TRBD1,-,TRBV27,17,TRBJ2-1,CASSLSQVRGRLNEQFF,TGTGCCAGCAGTTTATCTCAGGTTAGGGGGCGGCTCAATGAGCAGTTCTTC
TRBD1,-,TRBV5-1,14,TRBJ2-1,CASSLGQGVNEQFF,TGCGCCAGCAGCTTAGGACAGGGAGTAAATGAGCAGTTCTTC
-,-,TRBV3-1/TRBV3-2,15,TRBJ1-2,CASSQDYRPGYGYTF,TGTGCCAGCAGCCAAGATTATCGACCGGGCTATGGCTACACCTTC
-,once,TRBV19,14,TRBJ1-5,CASSIGQANQPQHF,TGTGCCAGTAGTATTGGGCAGGCAAATCAGCCCCAGCATTTT
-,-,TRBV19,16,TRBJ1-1,CASSRPSIGGRTEAFF,TGTGCCAGTAGTCGCCCCTCGATAGGCGGCCGCACTGAAGCTTTCTTT
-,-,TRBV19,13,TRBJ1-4,CASKTGNDEKLFF,TGTGCCAGTAAGACCGGGAATGATGAAAAACTGTTTTTT
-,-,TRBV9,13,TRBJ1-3,CASAGSSGNTIYF,TGTGCCAGCGCGGGTAGCTCTGGAAACACCATATATTTT